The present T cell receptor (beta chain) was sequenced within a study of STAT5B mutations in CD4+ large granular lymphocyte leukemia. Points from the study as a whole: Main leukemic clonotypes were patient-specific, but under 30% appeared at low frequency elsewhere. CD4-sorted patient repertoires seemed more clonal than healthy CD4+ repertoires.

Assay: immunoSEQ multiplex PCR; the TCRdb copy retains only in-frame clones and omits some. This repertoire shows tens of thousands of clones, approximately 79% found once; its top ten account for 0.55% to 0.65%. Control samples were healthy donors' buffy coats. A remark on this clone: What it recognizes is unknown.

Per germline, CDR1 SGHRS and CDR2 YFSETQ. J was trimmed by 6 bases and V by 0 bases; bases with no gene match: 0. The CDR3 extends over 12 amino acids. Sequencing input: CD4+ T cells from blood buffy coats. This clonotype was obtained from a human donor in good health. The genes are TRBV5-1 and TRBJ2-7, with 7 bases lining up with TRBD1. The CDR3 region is CASSLEGAEQYF. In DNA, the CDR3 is TGCGCCAGCAGCTTGGAGGGGGCCGAGCAGTACTTC.